This TCR beta chain was recorded in a study of T cells in localized non-small cell lung cancer. Study-wide results and limits: T cell clonality was highest in uninvolved adjacent lung, above tumor. With higher T cell density in blood came longer overall survival. Among the top 100 tumor clones, a median around 50 appeared in adjacent lung.

Some clones are missing from TCRdb's copy, which holds only in-frame ones; the method was immunoSEQ multiplex PCR. The sample includes about 77,000 clones, about 88% of them seen just once. The CDR3 length is 15 residues. Germline V gene data show CDR1 as MGHDK and CDR2 as SYGVNS. The V gene lost 1 base and the J gene lost 2 bases, with 11 bases spanning the gap. Turning to this clone: What it recognizes is unknown.

This clonotype was sampled from a woman aged 35 to 70 with stage I squamous cell lung carcinoma. Sequenced here: peripheral blood, sampled before any cancer treatment. J is TRBJ1-2 and V is TRBV25-1; possibly TRBD1 for D (5 bases). As DNA, the CDR3 is TGTGCCAGCAGTGAATTTGTCGGGGGAAACTATGGCTACACCTTC. Protein sequence: CASSEFVGGNYGYTF.